This T cell receptor (beta chain) was profiled in a study of tumor-infiltrating lymphocytes in primary liver carcinoma. As for the study in general: All patients had surgically resected primary liver carcinoma. Overall study results and limits: The 250 largest clones made up significantly more of tumor than blood repertoires (p = 0.039).

Germline V gene lookup returns CDR1 SGHAT and CDR2 FQNNGV. The CDR3 covers 18 residues. Remarks on this clonotype: The antigen remains unidentified. A read error is likely, as this CDR3 ends without the conserved phenylalanine or tryptophan.

The authors took blood RNA from unsorted whole blood and also extracted germline DNA. Researchers generated TCR beta cDNA from approximately 0.55 ug of total RNA, relying on a constant-region primer. The TCR beta library was amplified through three nested multiplex PCR rounds in a modified ARM-PCR procedure. The first two PCR rounds used TRBV1-TRBV30 forward primers with a C-beta reverse primer, about 10 cycles each. TCRdb recomputed calls from the multiplex PCR reads with MiXCR, one row per CDR3 protein. The sample contains 300,000 to 400,000 distinct CDR3 sequences, approximately 65% of which appear only once.

This sequence originates from a man in his forties with primary liver carcinoma and hepatitis B virus infection. What was sequenced was peripheral blood. The chain has TRBV11-2 and TRBJ2-6; D is possibly TRBD2 (6 bases). This CDR3 is CASSLGAGPGSGANALTL. The DNA for the CDR3 is TGTGCCAGCAGCTTAGGGGCGGGGCCCGGCTCTGGGGCCAACGCCCTGACTCTC.